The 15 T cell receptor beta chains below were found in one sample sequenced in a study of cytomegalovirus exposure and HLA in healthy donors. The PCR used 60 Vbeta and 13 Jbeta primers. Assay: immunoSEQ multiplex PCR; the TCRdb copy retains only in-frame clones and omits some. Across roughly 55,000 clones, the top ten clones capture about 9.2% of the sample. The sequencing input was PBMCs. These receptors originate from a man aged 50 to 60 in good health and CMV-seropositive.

The CDR3 DNA reads TGCGCCAGCAGCTTGGACATGATGAACACTGAAGCTTTCTTT. This codes for CASSLDMMNTEAFF. The V call is TRBV5-1, the J call TRBJ1-1; unclear D gene. Germline CDR1 SGHRS, CDR2 YFSETQ. V was pared by 0 bases and J by 0 bases, with 6 bases between. The CDR3 loop spans 14 amino acids. Using reference TRBV5-1 and TRBJ1-1 for the parts outside the CDR3, the full variable domain is KAGVTQTPRYLIKTRGQQVTLSCSPISGHRSVSWYQQTPGQGLQFLFEYFSETQRNKGNFPGRFSGRQFSNSRSEMNVSTLELGDSALYLCASSLDMMNTEAFFGQGTRLTVV.

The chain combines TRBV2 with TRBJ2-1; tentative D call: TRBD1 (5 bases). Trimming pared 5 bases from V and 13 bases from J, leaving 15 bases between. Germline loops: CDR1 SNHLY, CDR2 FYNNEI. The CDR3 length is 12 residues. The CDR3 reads CASSPGHLVQFF. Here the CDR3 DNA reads TGTGCCAGCAGTCCTGGACACCTTGTACAGTTCTTC.

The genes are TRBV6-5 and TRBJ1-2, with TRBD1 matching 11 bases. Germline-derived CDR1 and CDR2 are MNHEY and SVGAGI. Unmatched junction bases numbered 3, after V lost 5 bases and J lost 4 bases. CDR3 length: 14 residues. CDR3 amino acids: CASSLGTGGYGYTF. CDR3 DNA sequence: TGTGCCAGCAGTCTCGGGACAGGGGGCTATGGCTACACCTTC.

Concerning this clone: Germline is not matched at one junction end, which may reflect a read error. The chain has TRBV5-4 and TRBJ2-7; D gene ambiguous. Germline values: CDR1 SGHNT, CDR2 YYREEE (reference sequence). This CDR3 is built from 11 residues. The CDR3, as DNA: TGTGCCAGAAGCTTGGCCGACGAGCAGTACTTC. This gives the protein CARSLADEQYF.

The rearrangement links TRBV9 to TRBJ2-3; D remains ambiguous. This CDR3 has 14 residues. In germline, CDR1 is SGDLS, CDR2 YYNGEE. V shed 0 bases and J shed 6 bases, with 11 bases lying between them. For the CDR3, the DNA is TGTGCCAGCAGCGTAGGCCTAGTAGAGGATACGCAGTATTTT. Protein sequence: CASSVGLVEDTQYF.

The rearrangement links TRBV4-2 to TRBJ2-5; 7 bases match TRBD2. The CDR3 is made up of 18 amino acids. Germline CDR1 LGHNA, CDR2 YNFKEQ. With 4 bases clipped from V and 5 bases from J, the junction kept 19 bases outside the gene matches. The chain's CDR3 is CASSRSRAGEGHGETQYF. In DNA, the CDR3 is TGTGCCAGCAGCCGTTCTCGGGCGGGAGAAGGTCATGGGGAGACCCAGTACTTC.

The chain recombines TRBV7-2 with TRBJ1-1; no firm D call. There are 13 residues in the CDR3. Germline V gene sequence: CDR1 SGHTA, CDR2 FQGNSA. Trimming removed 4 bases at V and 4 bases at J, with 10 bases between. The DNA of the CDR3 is TGTGCCAGCAGCTGGAGGGATTCCACTGAAGCTTTCTTT. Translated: CASSWRDSTEAFF.

The CDR3 bases are TGTGCCAGCAGCGTAGTGGGGGGGGTCCAAGAGACCCAGTACTTC. Translating it yields CASSVVGGVQETQYF. The chain couples TRBV9 to TRBJ2-5; 7 bases line up with TRBD2. This CDR3 has 15 amino acids. CDR1 SGDLS and CDR2 YYNGEE come from the germline V gene. V dropped 0 bases and J dropped 1; count of bases not matched to a gene: 3.

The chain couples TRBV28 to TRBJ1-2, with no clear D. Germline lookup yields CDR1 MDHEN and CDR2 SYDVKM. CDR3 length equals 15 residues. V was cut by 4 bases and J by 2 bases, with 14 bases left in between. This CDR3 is CASSSPGEANYGYTF. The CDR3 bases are TGTGCCAGCAGTTCCCCCGGGGAGGCCAACTATGGCTACACCTTC.

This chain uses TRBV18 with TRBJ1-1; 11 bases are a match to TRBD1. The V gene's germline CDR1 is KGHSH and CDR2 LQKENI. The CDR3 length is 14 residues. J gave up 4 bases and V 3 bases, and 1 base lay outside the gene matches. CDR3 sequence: CASSPGQGVTEAFF. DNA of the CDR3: TGTGCCAGCTCACCGGGACAGGGGGTCACTGAAGCTTTCTTT.

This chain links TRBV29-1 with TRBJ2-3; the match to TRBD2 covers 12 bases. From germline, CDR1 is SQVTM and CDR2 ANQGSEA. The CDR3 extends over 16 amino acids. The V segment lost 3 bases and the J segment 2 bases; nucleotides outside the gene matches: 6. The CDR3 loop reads CSVDGTSGRSTDTQYF. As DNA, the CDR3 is TGCAGCGTTGATGGCACTAGCGGGAGGTCCACAGATACGCAGTATTTT.

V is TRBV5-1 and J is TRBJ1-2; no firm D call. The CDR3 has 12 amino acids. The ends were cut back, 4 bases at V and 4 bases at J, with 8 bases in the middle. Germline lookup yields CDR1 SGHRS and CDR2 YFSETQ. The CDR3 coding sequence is TGCGCCAGCAGCCCAAGCACCTATGGCTACACCTTC. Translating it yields CASSPSTYGYTF.

The CDR3 bases are TGTGCCAGCAGCCCCAAGAAAGTAGCGGGAGGGCCGACCGGGGAGCTGTTTTTT. It translates to CASSPKKVAGGPTGELFF. The V call is TRBV14, the J call TRBJ2-2, with 11 bases that match TRBD2. CDR3 length: 18 amino acids. J gave up 5 bases and V 4 bases, and 12 bases lay outside the gene matches. Germline CDR1 SGHDN, CDR2 FVKESK.

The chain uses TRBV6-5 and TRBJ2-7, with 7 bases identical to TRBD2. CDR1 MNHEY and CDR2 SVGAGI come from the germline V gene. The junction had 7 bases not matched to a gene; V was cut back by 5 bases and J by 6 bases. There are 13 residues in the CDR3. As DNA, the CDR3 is TGTGCCAGCAGTCCCCCGGGGGGTGGCGAGCAGTACTTC. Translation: CASSPPGGGEQYF.

The CDR3 is CASSPGTSIETQYF. The CDR3 DNA reads TGTGCCAGCAGCCCCGGGACTAGTATAGAGACCCAGTACTTC. This chain links TRBV27 with TRBJ2-5; 8 bases match TRBD2. The V gene's germline CDR1 is MNHEY and CDR2 SMNVEV (reference sequence). The J segment lost 4 bases and the V segment lost 6 bases, leaving 7 bases of the junction unmatched. CDR3 size: 14 residues.